This record concerns one T cell receptor beta chain sequence. This entry is derived from a study of T cell changes during pregnancy in multiple sclerosis. V was pared by 1 base and J by 2 bases, with 12 bases between. Germline CDR1 reads SGHRS; CDR2 reads YFSETQ. The CDR3 is 15 amino acids. Here immunoSEQ multiplex PCR was the method, and the copy in TCRdb shows in-frame clones only, minus some. The sample carries tens of thousands of clones, about nine tenths recorded once. The sequencing used CD4+ T cells from peripheral blood mononuclear cells, collected in the third trimester of pregnancy. This sequence joins TRBV5-1 and TRBJ2-5; tentative D call: TRBD2 (6 bases). This receptor was obtained from a female donor with multiple sclerosis, enrolled in a pregnancy study. CDR3 protein: CASSLIGLKQETQYF. The CDR3 nucleotides are TGCGCCAGCAGCTTGATTGGACTAAAACAAGAGACCCAGTACTTC.